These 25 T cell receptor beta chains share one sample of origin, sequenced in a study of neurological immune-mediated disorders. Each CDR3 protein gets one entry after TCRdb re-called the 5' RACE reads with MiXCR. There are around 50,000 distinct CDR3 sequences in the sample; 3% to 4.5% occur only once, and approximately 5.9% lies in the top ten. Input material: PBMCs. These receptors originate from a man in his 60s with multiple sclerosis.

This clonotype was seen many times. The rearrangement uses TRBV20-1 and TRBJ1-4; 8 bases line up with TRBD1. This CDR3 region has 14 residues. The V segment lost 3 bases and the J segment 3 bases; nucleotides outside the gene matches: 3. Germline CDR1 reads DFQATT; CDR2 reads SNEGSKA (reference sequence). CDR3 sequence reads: CSASRGPANEKLFF. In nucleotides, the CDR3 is TGCAGTGCTAGCAGGGGGCCAGCTAATGAAAAACTGTTTTTT.

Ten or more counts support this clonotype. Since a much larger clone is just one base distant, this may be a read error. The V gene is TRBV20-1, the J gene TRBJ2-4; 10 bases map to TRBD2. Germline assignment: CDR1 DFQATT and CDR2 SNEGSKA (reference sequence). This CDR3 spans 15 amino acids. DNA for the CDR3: TGCAGTGCTAGATCGGGACTAGCGAGGGAAAAAATTCAGTACTTC. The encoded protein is CSARSGLAREKIQYF.

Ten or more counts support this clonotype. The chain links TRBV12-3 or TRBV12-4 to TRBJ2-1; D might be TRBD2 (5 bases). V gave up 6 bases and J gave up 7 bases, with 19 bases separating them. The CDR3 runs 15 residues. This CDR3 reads CASRSLANTGNEQFF. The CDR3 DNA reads TGTGCCAGCAGGTCCCTAGCTAACACGGGGAATGAGCAGTTCTTC.

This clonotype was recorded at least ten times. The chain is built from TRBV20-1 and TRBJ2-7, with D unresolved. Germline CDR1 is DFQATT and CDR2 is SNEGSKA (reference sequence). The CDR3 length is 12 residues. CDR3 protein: CSIRRSSYEQYF. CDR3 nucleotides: TGCAGCATCAGGAGAAGCTCCTACGAGCAGTACTTC.

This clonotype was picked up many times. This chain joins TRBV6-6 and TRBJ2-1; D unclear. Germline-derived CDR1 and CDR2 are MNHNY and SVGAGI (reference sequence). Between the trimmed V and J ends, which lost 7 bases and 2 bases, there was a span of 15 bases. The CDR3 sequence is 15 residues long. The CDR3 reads CASTLVVGTYNEQFF. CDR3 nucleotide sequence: TGTGCCAGCACCCTCGTGGTGGGGACCTACAATGAGCAGTTCTTC.

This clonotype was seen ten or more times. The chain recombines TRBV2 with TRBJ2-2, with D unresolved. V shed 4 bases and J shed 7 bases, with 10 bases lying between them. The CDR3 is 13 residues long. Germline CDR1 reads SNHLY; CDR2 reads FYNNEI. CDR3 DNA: TGTGCCAGCAGTGCGTCCCCACGCGGGGAGCTGTTTTTT. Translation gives CASSASPRGELFF.

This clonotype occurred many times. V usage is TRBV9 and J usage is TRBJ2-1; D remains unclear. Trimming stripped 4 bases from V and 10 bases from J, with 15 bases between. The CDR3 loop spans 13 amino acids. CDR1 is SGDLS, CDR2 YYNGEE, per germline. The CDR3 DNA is TGTGCCAGCAGCTGGCGCGAATGGAGCGAGCAGTTCTTC. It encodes CASSWREWSEQFF.

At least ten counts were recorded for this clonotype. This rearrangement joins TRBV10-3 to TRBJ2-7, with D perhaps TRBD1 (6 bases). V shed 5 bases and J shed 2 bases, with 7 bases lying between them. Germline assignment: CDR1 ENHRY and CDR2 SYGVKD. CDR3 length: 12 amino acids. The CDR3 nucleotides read TGTGCCATCAGTCCAGGGGCCTACGAGCAGTACTTC. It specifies CAISPGAYEQYF.

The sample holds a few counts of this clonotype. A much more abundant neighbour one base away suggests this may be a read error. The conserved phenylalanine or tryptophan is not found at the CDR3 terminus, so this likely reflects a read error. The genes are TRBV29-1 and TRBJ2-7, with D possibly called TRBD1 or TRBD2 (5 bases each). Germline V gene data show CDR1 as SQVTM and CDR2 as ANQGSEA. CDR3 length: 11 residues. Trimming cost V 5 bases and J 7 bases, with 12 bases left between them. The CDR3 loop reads CSVMGVKEQYC. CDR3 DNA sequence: TGCAGCGTTATGGGGGTAAAGGAGCAGTACTGC.

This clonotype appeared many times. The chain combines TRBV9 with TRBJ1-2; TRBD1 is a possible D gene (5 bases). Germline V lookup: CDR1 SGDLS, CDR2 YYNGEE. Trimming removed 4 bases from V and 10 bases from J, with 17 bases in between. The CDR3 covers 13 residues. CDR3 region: CASSPTDGRHYTF. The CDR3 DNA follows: TGTGCCAGCAGCCCGACAGATGGCAGGCACTACACCTTC.

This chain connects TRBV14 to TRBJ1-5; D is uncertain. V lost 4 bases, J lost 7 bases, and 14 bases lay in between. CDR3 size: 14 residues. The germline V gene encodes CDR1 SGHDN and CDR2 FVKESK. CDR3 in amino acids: CASSPTDSQQPQHF. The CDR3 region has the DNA TGTGCCAGCAGCCCCACGGACTCCCAGCAGCCCCAGCATTTT. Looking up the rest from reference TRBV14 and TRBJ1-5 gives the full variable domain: EAGVTQFPSHSVIEKGQTVTLRCDPISGHDNLYWYRRVMGKEIKFLLHFVKESKQDESGMPNNRFLAERTGGTYSTLKVQPAELEDSGVYFCASSPTDSQQPQHFGDGTRLSIL.

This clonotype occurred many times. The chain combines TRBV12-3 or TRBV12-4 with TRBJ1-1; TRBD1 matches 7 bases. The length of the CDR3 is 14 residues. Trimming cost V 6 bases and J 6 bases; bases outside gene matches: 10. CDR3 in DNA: TGTGCCAGCAGCAGGACAGGACCTAATGCTGAAGCTTTCTTT. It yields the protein CASSRTGPNAEAFF.

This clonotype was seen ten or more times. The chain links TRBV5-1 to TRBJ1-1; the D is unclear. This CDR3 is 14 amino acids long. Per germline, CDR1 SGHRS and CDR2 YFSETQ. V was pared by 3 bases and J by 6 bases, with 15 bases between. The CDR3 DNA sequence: TGCGCCAGCAGCTCGGGTCTCTTGGGCCCTGAAGCTTTCTTT. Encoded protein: CASSSGLLGPEAFF.

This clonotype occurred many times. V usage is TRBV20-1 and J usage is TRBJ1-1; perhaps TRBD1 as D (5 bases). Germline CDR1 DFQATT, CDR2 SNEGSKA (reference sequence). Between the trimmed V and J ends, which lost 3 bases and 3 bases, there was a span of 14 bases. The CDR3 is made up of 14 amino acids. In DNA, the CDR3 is TGCAGTGCTAGTACCGGGACGTCTGACACTGAAGCTTTCTTT. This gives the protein CSASTGTSDTEAFF.

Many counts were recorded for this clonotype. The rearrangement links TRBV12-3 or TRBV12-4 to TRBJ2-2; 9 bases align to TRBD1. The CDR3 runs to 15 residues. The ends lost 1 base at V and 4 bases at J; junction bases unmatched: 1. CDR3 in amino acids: CASSLGTGATGELFF. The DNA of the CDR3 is TGTGCCAGCAGTTTAGGGACAGGGGCCACCGGGGAGCTGTTTTTT.

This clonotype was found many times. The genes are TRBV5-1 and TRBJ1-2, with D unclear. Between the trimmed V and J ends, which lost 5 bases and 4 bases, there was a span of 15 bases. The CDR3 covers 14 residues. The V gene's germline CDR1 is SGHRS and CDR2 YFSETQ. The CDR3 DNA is TGCGCCAGCAGACCTCAAAGTGGTTCCTATGGCTACACCTTC. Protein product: CASRPQSGSYGYTF.

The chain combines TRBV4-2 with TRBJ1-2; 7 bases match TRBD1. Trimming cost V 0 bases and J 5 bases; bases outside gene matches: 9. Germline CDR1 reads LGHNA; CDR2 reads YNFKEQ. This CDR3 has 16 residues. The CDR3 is CASSQDPSKGAYGYTF. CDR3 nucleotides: TGTGCCAGCAGCCAAGATCCCTCTAAGGGGGCATATGGCTACACCTTC.

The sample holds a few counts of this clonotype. CDR3: CASSPHGMGNEQYF. The CDR3 DNA is TGTGCCAGCAGTCCCCATGGGATGGGGAACGAGCAGTACTTC. This chain uses TRBV12-3 or TRBV12-4 with TRBJ2-7, with unresolved D. The V gene lost 5 bases and the J gene lost 5 bases, with 16 bases spanning the gap. The CDR3 has 14 amino acids.

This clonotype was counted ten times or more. The CDR3 DNA follows: TGTGCCACCAGCAGAGAGCACAGACTGAAGCACACCGGGGAGCTGTTTTTT. Residues: CATSREHRLKHTGELFF. This chain connects TRBV15 to TRBJ2-2; D is undetermined. Germline assignment: CDR1 LNHNV and CDR2 YYDKDF (reference sequence). The CDR3 sequence is 17 residues long. The V end was cut by 0 bases, the J end by 3 bases, with 14 bases between.

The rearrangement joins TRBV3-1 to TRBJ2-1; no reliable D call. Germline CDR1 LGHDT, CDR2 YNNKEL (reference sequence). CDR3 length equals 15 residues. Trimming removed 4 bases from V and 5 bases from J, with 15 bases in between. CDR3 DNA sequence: TGTGCCAGCAGCCTCCGTGGGTATCGGGACAATGAGCAGTTCTTC. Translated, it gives CASSLRGYRDNEQFF.

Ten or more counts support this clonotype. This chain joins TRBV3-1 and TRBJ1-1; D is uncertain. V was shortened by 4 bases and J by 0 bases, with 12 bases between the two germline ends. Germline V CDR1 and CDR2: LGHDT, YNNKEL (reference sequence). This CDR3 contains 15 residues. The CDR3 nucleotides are TGTGCCAGCAGCCGGGGTATGGGTGTGAACACTGAAGCTTTCTTT. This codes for CASSRGMGVNTEAFF.

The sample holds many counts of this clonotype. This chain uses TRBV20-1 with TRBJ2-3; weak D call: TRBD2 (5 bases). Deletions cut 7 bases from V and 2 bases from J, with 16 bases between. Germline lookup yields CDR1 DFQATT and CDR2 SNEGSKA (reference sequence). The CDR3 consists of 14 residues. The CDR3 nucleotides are TGCAGTGAGGTGGCGGCCCTAGCCACAGATACGCAGTATTTT. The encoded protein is CSEVAALATDTQYF.

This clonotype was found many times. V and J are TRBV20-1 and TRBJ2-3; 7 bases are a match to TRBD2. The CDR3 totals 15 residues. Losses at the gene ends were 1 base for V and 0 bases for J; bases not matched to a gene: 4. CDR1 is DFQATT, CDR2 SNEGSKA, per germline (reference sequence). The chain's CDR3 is CSARGTRVSTDTQYF. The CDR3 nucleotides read TGCAGTGCTAGAGGGACTAGAGTTAGCACAGATACGCAGTATTTT.

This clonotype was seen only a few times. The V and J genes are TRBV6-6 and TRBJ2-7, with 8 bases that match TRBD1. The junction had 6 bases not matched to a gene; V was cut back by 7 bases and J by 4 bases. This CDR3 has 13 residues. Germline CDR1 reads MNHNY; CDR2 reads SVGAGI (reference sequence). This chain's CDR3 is CASTRNRGYEQYF. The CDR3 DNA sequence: TGTGCCAGCACCAGGAACAGGGGGTACGAGCAGTACTTC.

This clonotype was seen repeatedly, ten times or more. The CDR3 coding sequence is TGTGCCAGCAGTTATTCCGGGGGCAGCGCCGGGGAGCTGTTTTTT. It yields the protein CASSYSGGSAGELFF. V is TRBV28 and J is TRBJ2-2; TRBD1 or TRBD2 may be the D gene (6 bases each). The CDR3 is made up of 15 amino acids. Trimming took 4 bases from V and 6 from J, leaving 15 bases between them. Germline V gives CDR1 MDHEN, CDR2 SYDVKM.